A single sample is the source of the 31 T cell receptor beta chains below, sequenced in a study of T cells in Graves' hyperthyroidism and ophthalmopathy. It was RNA transcripts that yielded the amplified TCR beta CDR3 regions. An initial round of RT-PCR targeting the TCR CDR3 relied on the HTBI primer set. TCRdb recomputed calls from the multiplex PCR reads with MiXCR, one row per CDR3 protein. The table shows about 600,000 distinct CDR3 sequences, with more than 14% occurring only once. The sample consisted of blood. The receptors stem from a woman between 50 and 59 years old with Graves' ophthalmopathy.

The chain uses TRBV6-1 and TRBJ1-5; weak D call: TRBD1 (6 bases). V was shortened by 6 bases and J by 7 bases, with 13 bases between the two germline ends. Germline loops: CDR1 MNHNS, CDR2 SASEGT. The CDR3 is made up of 13 amino acids. CDR3 bases: TGTGCCAGCAGCCCAACAGGGAAGCAGCCCCAGCATTTT. Protein product: CASSPTGKQPQHF.

This clonotype was counted a few times. The chain is built from TRBV13 and TRBJ2-7, with 13 positions matching TRBD2. The CDR3 is made up of 18 amino acids. Unmatched junction bases numbered 10, after V lost 5 bases and J lost 0 bases. The germline CDR1 and CDR2 sequences are PRHDT and FYEKMQ (reference sequence). The CDR3 sequence: CASSPGTSGTTSSYEQYF. The CDR3, as DNA: TGTGCCAGCAGCCCCGGGACTAGCGGGACTACAAGCTCCTACGAGCAGTACTTC. The entire variable domain, with the rest obtained from reference TRBV13 and TRBJ2-7, is as follows: AAGVIQSPRHLIKEKRETATLKCYPIPRHDTVYWYQQGPGQDPQFLISFYEKMQSDKGSIPDRFSAQQFSDYHSELNMSSLELGDSALYFCASSPGTSGTTSSYEQYFGPGTRLTVT.

This chain joins TRBV7-2 and TRBJ2-3, with TRBD2 matching 12 bases. Per the germline V gene, CDR1 is SGHTA and CDR2 is FQGNSA. This CDR3 is built from 18 residues. Trimming at V came to 7 bases and at J to 3 bases, leaving 14 bases not matched to a gene. CDR3 sequence: CASTRGLAGGKVTDTQYF. CDR3 in DNA: TGTGCCAGCACCAGAGGGCTAGCGGGAGGGAAAGTGACAGATACGCAGTATTTT. Using reference TRBV7-2 and TRBJ2-3 for the parts outside the CDR3, the full variable domain is GAGVSQSPSNKVTEKGKDVELRCDPISGHTALYWYRQSLGQGLEFLIYFQGNSAPDKSGLPSDRFSAERTGGSVSTLTIQRTQQEDSAVYLCASTRGLAGGKVTDTQYFGPGTRLTVL.

This sequence joins TRBV29-1 and TRBJ1-1, with a weak D call TRBD1 (5 bases). This CDR3 is built from 12 residues. Trimming left V 2 bases short and J 8 bases short, with 12 bases between. Germline V gene sequence: CDR1 SQVTM, CDR2 ANQGSEA. The CDR3 nucleotides are TGCAGCGTTGAACTCCCGACAGCGGAAGCTTTCTTT. The encoded protein is CSVELPTAEAFF.

The chain carries TRBV9 and TRBJ2-1; 7 bases are shared with TRBD2. This CDR3 has 16 residues. Trimming at V came to 2 bases and at J to 4 bases, leaving 9 bases not matched to a gene. Germline loops: CDR1 SGDLS, CDR2 YYNGEE. The CDR3 is CASSVTSSVGYNEQFF. Here the CDR3 DNA reads TGTGCCAGCAGCGTGACTAGCTCTGTGGGGTACAATGAGCAGTTCTTC. The full variable domain, rest sourced from reference TRBV9 and TRBJ2-1, is DSGVTQTPKHLITATGQRVTLRCSPRSGDLSVYWYQQSLDQGLQFLIQYYNGEERAKGNILERFSAQQFPDLHSELNLSSLELGDSALYFCASSVTSSVGYNEQFFGPGTRLTVL.

This clonotype has a single count. The gene calls are TRBV11-2 and TRBJ2-3, with 10 bases that match TRBD2. Germline V gives CDR1 SGHAT, CDR2 FQNNGV. Unmatched junction bases numbered 10, after V lost 5 bases and J lost 2 bases. This CDR3 comprises 17 residues. The CDR3 coding sequence is TGTGCCAGCAGCCTTGCTGGACTAGCGGCTTTCACAGATACGCAGTATTTT. Protein sequence: CASSLAGLAAFTDTQYF. The variable domain in full, completed from reference TRBV11-2 and TRBJ2-3, reads EAGVAQSPRYKIIEKRQSVAFWCNPISGHATLYWYQQILGQGPKLLIQFQNNGVVDDSQLPKDRFSAERLKGVDSTLKIQPAKLEDSAVYLCASSLAGLAAFTDTQYFGPGTRLTVL.

The chain is built from TRBV6-5 and TRBJ1-5; no definite D call. The CDR3 is made up of 13 amino acids. Germline CDR1 MNHEY, CDR2 SVGAGI. The V and J ends lost 2 bases and 5 bases respectively, with 7 bases between them. CDR3 sequence reads: CASSYPKYQPQHF. CDR3 sequence (DNA): TGTGCCAGCAGTTACCCGAAATATCAGCCCCAGCATTTT.

There are a few counts of this clonotype. V gene TRBV19 combines with J gene TRBJ1-5, with TRBD1 matching 8 bases. Germline CDR1 is LNHDA and CDR2 is SQIVND (reference sequence). The CDR3 has 15 residues. J was trimmed by 10 bases and V by 8 bases; bases with no gene match: 16. CDR3 protein: CASFQGQAPGDPQHF. The CDR3 DNA sequence: TGTGCCAGTTTCCAGGGACAGGCTCCCGGGGATCCCCAGCATTTT. The entire variable domain, with the rest obtained from reference TRBV19 and TRBJ1-5, is as follows: DGGITQSPKYLFRKEGQNVTLSCEQNLNHDAMYWYRQDPGQGLRLIYYSQIVNDFQKGDIAEGYSVSREKKESFPLTVTSAQKNPTAFYLCASFQGQAPGDPQHFGDGTRLSIL.

This clonotype has ten or more counts. The rearrangement uses TRBV5-1 and TRBJ2-7; D is perhaps TRBD2 (5 bases). The CDR3 has 14 amino acids. The V end was cut by 2 bases, the J end by 2 bases, with 11 bases between. The germline gives CDR1 SGHRS, CDR2 YFSETQ. The CDR3 DNA reads as TGCGCCAGCAGCTTCGGGGAATTCCCCTACGAGCAGTACTTC. It codes for CASSFGEFPYEQYF.

The J gene is TRBJ2-7, the V gene TRBV6-5, with D maybe TRBD2 (5 bases). CDR3 length: 14 amino acids. Trimming pared 2 bases from V and 5 bases from J, leaving 13 bases between. Germline V gene data show CDR1 as MNHEY and CDR2 as SVGAGI. The CDR3 spells CASSYGMGVNEQYF. The CDR3 nucleotides read TGTGCCAGCAGTTACGGGATGGGAGTCAACGAGCAGTACTTC.

This clonotype was found many times. The CDR3 region is CASSAFSGGYNEQFF. For the CDR3, the DNA is TGCGCCAGCAGCGCGTTTAGCGGGGGTTACAATGAGCAGTTCTTC. This chain connects TRBV5-1 to TRBJ2-1; 9 positions agree with TRBD2. There are 15 residues in the CDR3. V gave up 4 bases and J gave up 4 bases; unmatched junction bases: 6. Germline CDR1 and CDR2: SGHRS and YFSETQ.

The V gene is TRBV9, the J gene TRBJ1-1; D uncertain. This CDR3 contains 14 residues. Trimming cost V 0 bases and J 1 base, with 7 bases left between them. Germline CDR1 and CDR2: SGDLS and YYNGEE. CDR3 in DNA: TGTGCCAGCAGCGTAGACCCAAGGAACACTGAAGCTTTCTTT. It specifies CASSVDPRNTEAFF. Full variable domain (missing parts from reference TRBV9 and TRBJ1-1): DSGVTQTPKHLITATGQRVTLRCSPRSGDLSVYWYQQSLDQGLQFLIQYYNGEERAKGNILERFSAQQFPDLHSELNLSSLELGDSALYFCASSVDPRNTEAFFGQGTRLTVV.

Only one count was recorded for this clonotype. J is TRBJ2-3 and V is TRBV24-1; D is unresolved. Trimming removed 3 bases at V and 6 bases at J, with 9 bases between. CDR1 KGHDR and CDR2 SFDVKD come from the germline V gene. This CDR3 region has 13 residues. This chain's CDR3 is CATSDRWFDTQYF. The CDR3 DNA reads TGTGCCACCAGTGATCGCTGGTTTGATACGCAGTATTTT.

In its sample, this clonotype was seen many times. The CDR3 is CASSALGTHRLNSPLHF. CDR3 sequence (DNA): TGTGCCAGCAGTGCCCTTGGAACCCACCGGTTAAATTCACCCCTCCACTTT. This chain joins TRBV12-3 or TRBV12-4 and TRBJ1-6; D unclear. The CDR3 spans 17 residues. The germline V and J ends were trimmed by 5 bases and 7 bases, with 21 bases remaining between them.

This clonotype came up many times. The chain has TRBV19 and TRBJ1-1; no firm D call. Per germline, CDR1 LNHDA and CDR2 SQIVND (reference sequence). V dropped 7 bases and J dropped 4 bases, with 16 bases sitting between them. This CDR3 is 14 amino acids long. The CDR3 DNA reads TGTGCCAGTAATTCTGCAGGCGTAGGCACTGAAGCTTTCTTT. Translating gives CASNSAGVGTEAFF.

This clonotype was seen ten or more times. The chain links TRBV24-1 to TRBJ2-2, with D maybe TRBD2 (6 bases). From germline, CDR1 is KGHDR and CDR2 SFDVKD. The CDR3 extends over 16 amino acids. The germline V and J ends were trimmed by 5 bases and 1 base, with 13 bases remaining between them. The CDR3 sequence is CATSGSGTWNTGELFF. The CDR3 nucleotides read TGTGCCACCAGTGGTTCCGGGACTTGGAACACCGGGGAGCTGTTTTTT.

This clonotype turned up a few times. The chain's CDR3 is CASNSAGTSGRGTYNEQFF. The CDR3 bases are TGTGCCAGCAACTCAGCAGGGACTAGCGGGAGAGGTACCTACAATGAGCAGTTCTTC. V and J are TRBV9 and TRBJ2-1, with 14 bases matching TRBD2. Germline V gene lookup returns CDR1 SGDLS and CDR2 YYNGEE. The J segment lost 2 bases and the V segment lost 6 bases, leaving 13 bases of the junction unmatched. The CDR3 is made up of 19 amino acids.

This clonotype showed up many times. The chain carries TRBV20-1 and TRBJ2-7; 11 positions agree with TRBD2. This CDR3 spans 14 amino acids. Trimming took 5 bases from V and 3 from J; bases not matched to a gene: 6. Germline CDR1 reads DFQATT; CDR2 reads SNEGSKA (reference sequence). The CDR3 is CSAAGTSGFYEQYF. In nucleotides, the CDR3 is TGCAGTGCTGCCGGGACTAGCGGTTTCTACGAGCAGTACTTC.

The CDR3, as DNA: TGCAGTGCTAGACCGGGACAGGGGGCTGGGGCCAACGTCCTGACTTTC. This sequence encodes CSARPGQGAGANVLTF. This chain uses TRBV20-1 with TRBJ2-6, with TRBD1 identical over 11 bases. CDR3 length: 16 amino acids. J was trimmed by 2 bases and V by 2 bases; bases with no gene match: 2. Germline CDR1 reads DFQATT; CDR2 reads SNEGSKA (reference sequence).

The CDR3 DNA sequence: TGTGCCAGCAGCCAAGACCCGCTACGGACTAGCGGATCCTACAATGAGCAGTTCTTC. Translated, it gives CASSQDPLRTSGSYNEQFF. The rearrangement uses TRBV4-2 and TRBJ2-1; 10 nucleotides align to TRBD2. The CDR3 loop spans 19 amino acids. Germline loops: CDR1 LGHNA, CDR2 YNFKEQ. J gave up 1 base and V 0 bases, and 9 bases lay outside the gene matches.

This clonotype was counted many times. The rearrangement joins TRBV5-1 to TRBJ2-1, with D unresolved. Germline-derived CDR1 and CDR2 are SGHRS and YFSETQ. V was shortened by 2 bases and J by 6 bases, with 18 bases between the two germline ends. CDR3 size: 16 residues. The CDR3 protein is CASSFVIGNLVNEQFF. The CDR3 coding sequence is TGCGCCAGCAGCTTTGTGATAGGTAATTTGGTCAATGAGCAGTTCTTC.

V and J are TRBV7-9 and TRBJ2-1, with a tentative D call TRBD2 (5 bases). In germline, CDR1 is SEHNR, CDR2 FQNEAQ (reference sequence). The CDR3 length is 14 residues. V was clipped by 5 bases and J by 4 bases, with 12 bases between them. The CDR3 is CASSALDSYNEQFF. For the CDR3, the DNA is TGTGCCAGCAGCGCATTGGACTCGTACAATGAGCAGTTCTTC.

This clonotype occurred many times. The chain recombines TRBV12-3 or TRBV12-4 with TRBJ2-2; perhaps TRBD1 as D (5 bases). V lost 5 bases, J lost 0 bases, and 13 bases lay in between. This CDR3 is 16 amino acids long. CDR3 DNA sequence: TGTGCCAGCAGTATAAGGGGTAACGCGAACACCGGGGAGCTGTTTTTT. It encodes CASSIRGNANTGELFF.

This chain uses TRBV4-2 with TRBJ1-2; D call uncertain. CDR1 and CDR2 from the germline V gene are LGHNA and YNFKEQ. The CDR3 is 13 residues long. Trimming pared 0 bases from V and 1 base from J, leaving 3 bases between. CDR3 nucleotide sequence: TGTGCCAGCAGCCAAGAGAATAACTATGGCTACACCTTC. The encoded protein is CASSQENNYGYTF.

This clonotype showed up just a few times. V is TRBV10-3 and J is TRBJ2-5; the match to TRBD2 covers 8 bases. The CDR3 is made up of 15 amino acids. Looked up from germline, CDR1 is ENHRY and CDR2 is SYGVKD. The V gene end was trimmed by 8 bases and the J gene end by 2 bases; junction bases not matched to a gene: 10. The CDR3 DNA follows: TGTGCCATCGGGCCCGGACTAGCAGAACAAGAGACCCAGTACTTC. Protein product: CAIGPGLAEQETQYF.

This clonotype was counted at least ten times. The V call is TRBV20-1, the J call TRBJ2-1, with 10 bases matching TRBD2. This CDR3 is built from 16 residues. Trimming at V came to 4 bases and at J to 0 bases, leaving 6 bases not matched to a gene. Germline CDR1 DFQATT, CDR2 SNEGSKA (reference sequence). The CDR3 loop is CSANSPSGSSYNEQFF. DNA for the CDR3: TGCAGTGCTAACTCGCCTAGCGGGAGCTCCTACAATGAGCAGTTCTTC.

This clonotype was detected many times. The chain recombines TRBV15 with TRBJ2-1; a possible D gene is TRBD2 (6 bases). The CDR3 sequence is 15 residues long. V lost 0 bases, J lost 6 bases, and 12 bases lay in between. CDR1 LNHNV and CDR2 YYDKDF come from the germline V gene (reference sequence). The CDR3 nucleotides read TGTGCCACCAGCAGAGAGCGGGATTTGGGCAATGAGCAGTTCTTC. Residues: CATSRERDLGNEQFF.

This clonotype was seen repeatedly, ten times or more. Germline and junction disagree at one end, which may indicate a read error. The chain combines TRBV9 with TRBJ2-1; D remains unclear. Germline V gene sequence: CDR1 SGDLS, CDR2 YYNGEE. The CDR3 contains 14 residues. This CDR3 is CASSVDVQHNERFF. CDR3 coding DNA: TGTGCCAGCAGCGTAGACGTACAACACAATGAGCGGTTCTTC.

There are many counts of this clonotype. CDR3 loop: CASSPDPIGRSYNEQFF. The CDR3 bases are TGTGCCAGCAGCCCCGACCCCATCGGGCGCTCCTACAATGAGCAGTTCTTC. V is TRBV7-3 and J is TRBJ2-1; no clear D gene. The CDR3 extends over 17 amino acids. Trimming pared 5 bases from V and 0 bases from J, leaving 17 bases between. Germline V lookup: CDR1 SGHTA, CDR2 FQGTGA.

This clonotype came up many times. This chain links TRBV7-3 with TRBJ2-1; D perhaps matches TRBD2 (5 bases). This CDR3 contains 14 residues. Between the trimmed V and J ends, which lost 5 bases and 3 bases, there was a span of 11 bases. CDR1 is SGHTA and CDR2 is FQGTGA in the germline V gene. The CDR3 sequence: CASSRSGIYNEQFF. The CDR3 DNA reads as TGTGCCAGCAGCCGCAGCGGAATCTACAATGAGCAGTTCTTC.

Ten or more counts support this clonotype. V gene TRBV29-1 combines with J gene TRBJ2-7; TRBD1 agrees at 8 bases. V lost 0 bases and J lost 2; bases outside the gene matches: 6. The CDR3 runs 15 residues. The germline V gene has CDR1 SQVTM and CDR2 ANQGSEA. This CDR3 reads CSVEDRDRGTYEQYF. The CDR3 nucleotides are TGCAGCGTTGAAGACCGTGACAGGGGCACCTACGAGCAGTACTTC.